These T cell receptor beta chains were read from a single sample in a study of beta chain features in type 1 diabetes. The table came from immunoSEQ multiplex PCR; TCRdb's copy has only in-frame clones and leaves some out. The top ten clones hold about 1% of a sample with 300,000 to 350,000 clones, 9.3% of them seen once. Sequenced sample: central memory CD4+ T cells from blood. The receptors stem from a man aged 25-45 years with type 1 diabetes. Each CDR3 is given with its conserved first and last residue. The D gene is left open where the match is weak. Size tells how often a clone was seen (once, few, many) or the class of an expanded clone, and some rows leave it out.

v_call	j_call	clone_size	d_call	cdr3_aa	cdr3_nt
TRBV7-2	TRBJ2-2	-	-	CASSSDTRYTGELFF	TGTGCCAGCAGCTCCGACACTCGATACACCGGGGAGCTGTTTTTT
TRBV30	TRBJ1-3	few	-	CAWSESGNTIYF	TGTGCCTGGAGTGAATCTGGAAACACCATATATTTT
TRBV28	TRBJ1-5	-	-	CASSYFRGQPQHF	TGTGCCAGCAGTTACTTCAGGGGTCAGCCCCAGCATTTT
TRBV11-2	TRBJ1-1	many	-	CASSPGYAGEAFF	TGTGCCAGCAGCCCAGGATACGCGGGTGAAGCTTTCTTT
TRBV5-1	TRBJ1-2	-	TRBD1	CASSLQGEHGYTF	TGCGCCAGCAGCTTACAGGGGGAACATGGCTACACCTTC
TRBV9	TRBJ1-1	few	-	CASSPHGGPISAEAFF	TGTGCCAGCAGCCCCCATGGGGGGCCCATCTCGGCTGAAGCTTTCTTT
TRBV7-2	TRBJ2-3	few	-	CASSPFAGGLTDTQYF	TGTGCCAGCAGCCCTTTCGCCGGGGGGCTCACAGATACGCAGTATTTT
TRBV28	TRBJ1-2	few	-	CASTSQGSHYGYTF	TGTGCCAGCACCTCTCAAGGTAGTCATTATGGCTACACCTTC
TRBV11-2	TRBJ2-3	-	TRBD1	CASSPLTGGAGDTQYF	TGTGCCAGCAGCCCTTTGACAGGGGGCGCGGGGGATACGCAGTATTTT
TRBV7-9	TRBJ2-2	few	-	CASSFGQKNTGELFF	TGTGCCAGCAGCTTCGGACAGAAGAACACCGGGGAGCTGTTTTTT
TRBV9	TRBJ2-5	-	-	CASSVGGEIQETQYF	TGTGCCAGCAGCGTAGGAGGGGAAATCCAAGAGACCCAGTACTTC
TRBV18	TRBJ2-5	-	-	CASSPRAPPGETQYF	TGTGCCAGCTCACCTCGGGCCCCACCCGGAGAGACCCAGTACTTC
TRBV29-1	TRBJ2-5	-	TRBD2	CSVETGGETQYF	TGCAGCGTTGAAACGGGGGGGGAGACCCAGTACTTC
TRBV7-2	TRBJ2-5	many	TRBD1	CASSQGEETQYF	TGTGCCAGCAGTCAGGGGGAAGAGACCCAGTACTTC
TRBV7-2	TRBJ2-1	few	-	CASSLQGGTYNEQFF	TGTGCCAGCAGCTTACAGGGTGGCACCTACAATGAGCAGTTCTTC
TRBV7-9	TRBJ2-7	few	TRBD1	CASSLAVEGQGVLSYEQYF	TGTGCCAGCAGCTTAGCCGTCGAGGGACAGGGGGTACTATCCTACGAGCAGTACTTC
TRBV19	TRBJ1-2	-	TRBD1	CASRKAGGNYGYTF	TGTGCCAGTAGGAAAGCAGGGGGCAACTATGGCTACACCTTC
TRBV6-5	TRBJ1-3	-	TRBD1	CASSYSQDRGNTIYF	TGTGCCAGCAGTTACTCTCAGGACAGGGGCAACACCATATATTTT
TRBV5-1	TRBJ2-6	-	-	CASSLAKGSGANVLTF	TGCGCCAGCAGCTTGGCAAAGGGATCTGGGGCCAACGTCCTGACTTTC
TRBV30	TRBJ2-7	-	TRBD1	CASGQASYEQYF	TGTGCCTCCGGACAGGCTTCCTACGAGCAGTACTTC
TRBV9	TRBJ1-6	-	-	CASSGGGNSNSPLHF	TGTGCCAGCAGTGGCGGAGGGAATAGTAATTCACCCCTCCACTTT
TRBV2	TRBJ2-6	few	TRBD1	CASRTGQGAGANVLTF	TGTGCCAGCAGGACGGGACAGGGGGCTGGGGCCAACGTCCTGACTTTC
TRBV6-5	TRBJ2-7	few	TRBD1	CASSSGQGAYEQYF	TGTGCCAGCAGTTCAGGACAGGGAGCCTACGAGCAGTACTTC
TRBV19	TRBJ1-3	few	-	CASSGPSKDTIYF	TGTGCCAGTAGCGGACCGTCGAAAGACACCATATATTTT
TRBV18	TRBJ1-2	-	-	CASSPSAGGNYGYTF	TGTGCCAGCTCACCATCAGCCGGTGGGAACTATGGCTACACCTTC
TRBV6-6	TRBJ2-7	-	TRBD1	CASSLREGGAYEQYF	TGTGCCAGCAGCCTCCGAGAAGGGGGCGCCTACGAGCAGTACTTC